Listed here are 8 T cell receptor beta chains from one sample, sequenced in a study of tumor-infiltrating lymphocytes in primary liver carcinoma. Taking about 17-31 mg of unsorted bulk tissue, the authors co-extracted RNA and DNA. Production of TCR beta cDNA used approximately 480 ng total RNA together with a constant-region primer. Library construction for TCR beta comprised three nested multiplex PCR rounds performed with slightly modified ARM-PCR. Amplification in the first two PCR rounds was performed using TRBV1-TRBV30 forward primers and a C-beta reverse primer for 10 cycles each. TCRdb re-called the multiplex PCR reads with MiXCR, one entry per CDR3 protein. The data contain roughly 100,000 distinct CDR3 sequences, approximately 78% of them singletons. Material: liver tumor tissue from sampling region 3. Subset indicated: tumor region T3, left-lateral pole. These receptor sequences come from a man in his forties with primary liver carcinoma and hepatitis B virus infection.

About this clonotype: Being one base from a much bigger clone, this may be a read error. This chain joins TRBV28 and TRBJ1-6; the D is unclear. The CDR3 runs to 12 residues. Germline V gives CDR1 MDHEN, CDR2 SYDVKM. Trimming shortened V by 2 bases and J by 9 bases, and 5 bases separated the two germline ends. The CDR3 loop is CASSLHASPLHF. The CDR3 DNA is TGTGCCAGCAGTTTACACGCTTCACCCCTCCACTTT.

Only one count was recorded for this clonotype. An end of the junction differs from the germline gene, which may be a read error. This chain links TRBV5-5 with TRBJ1-4, with 10 bases lining up with TRBD1. The CDR3 has 15 residues. The germline V gene encodes CDR1 SGHKS and CDR2 YYEKEE (reference sequence). The CDR3 bases are TGTGCCAGCAGCACCAACGGGACAGGGGATGAAAAACTGCTTTTT. The encoded protein is CASSTNGTGDEKLLF.

A remark on this clonotype: At one boundary the junction diverges from the germline segment, which might be a read error. The chain links TRBV11-3 to TRBJ1-5, with TRBD1 as a possible D gene (6 bases). CDR1 and CDR2 (germline): SGHNT, YENEEA. The length of the CDR3 is 15 residues. CDR3: CASSLDLGAAQSQHF. The CDR3 nucleotides are TGTGCCAGCAGCTTAGATTTGGGGGCGGCTCAGTCCCAGCATTTT. Together with reference TRBV11-3 and TRBJ1-5, the CDR3 gives the full variable domain: EAGVVQSPRYKIIEKKQPVAFWCNPISGHNTLYWYLQNLGQGPELLIRYENEEAVDDSQLPKDRFSAERLKGVDSTLKIQPAELGDSAVYLCASSLDLGAAQSQHFGDGTRLSIL.

Comments on this clonotype: One end of the junction varies from germline; a read error may be responsible. V is TRBV29-1 and J is TRBJ1-2, with D perhaps TRBD1 (5 bases). Germline V CDR1 and CDR2: SQVTM, ANQGSEA. The CDR3 is 18 amino acids. The CDR3 DNA sequence: TGCAACGTTGGGGCACCAACAGGAACTCGGGTGGCTAACTATGGCTACACCTTC. It yields the protein CNVGAPTGTRVANYGYTF. Filled out from reference TRBV29-1 and TRBJ1-2, the complete variable domain reads SAVISQKPSRDICQRGTSLTIQCQVDSQVTMMFWYRQQPGQSLTLIATANQGSEATYESGFVIDKFPISRPNLTFSTLTVSNMSPEDSSIYLCNVGAPTGTRVANYGYTFGSGTRLTVV.

This clonotype was found once. The junction differs from germline at one of its ends, possibly a read error. CDR3 loop: CASSLAGGVSEAIF. The CDR3 nucleotides read TGCGCCAGCAGCTTGGCCGGGGGAGTCTCGGAAGCTATCTTT. V and J are TRBV5-1 and TRBJ1-1, with a weak D call TRBD1 (5 bases). CDR1 and CDR2 (germline): SGHRS, YFSETQ. This CDR3 comprises 14 residues.

Notes on this clonotype: The conserved phenylalanine or tryptophan is not found at the CDR3 terminus, so this likely reflects a read error. This chain links TRBV11-1 with TRBJ2-4; 13 nucleotides align to TRBD2. CDR3 length: 17 amino acids. CDR1 is SGHAT and CDR2 is FQDESV in the germline V gene (reference sequence). CDR3 DNA sequence: TGTGCAAGTAGCCTTCCCGGGACTAGCGGGACCAAAAACATTCAGTACTTA. Translation: CASSLPGTSGTKNIQYL.

With regard to this clonotype: At one end the junction does not follow the germline gene, possibly because of a read error. The genes are TRBV6-1 and TRBJ2-1; D gene unclear. The CDR3 consists of 12 residues. Germline V gene sequence: CDR1 MNHNS, CDR2 SASEGT. The CDR3 sequence: CVSIPFYNEQFF. In nucleotides, the CDR3 is TGTGTCAGCATTCCGTTCTACAATGAGCAGTTCTTC.

CDR3 nucleotide sequence: TGTGCCAGTAGCACATCTGGGGGAGAGCTGTGCTACACCTTC. Its translation: CASSTSGGELCYTF. V usage is TRBV7-9 and J usage is TRBJ1-2; possibly TRBD1 for D (5 bases). The CDR3 runs to 14 residues. V was pared by 9 bases and J by 9 bases, with 23 bases between. Germline V gene sequence: CDR1 SEHNR, CDR2 FQNEAQ (reference sequence).